This TCR beta chain emerged from a study of blood T cell repertoires in COVID-19. About the research overall: Some COVID-19 samples were acute and others convalescent; all came from the United States, Italy and Spain.

This clone was seen a single time. In the study's own analysis: How many nucleated cells were present was estimated from reference gene primer amplification. Clones were sequenced by immunoSEQ multiplex PCR, and TCRdb holds only the in-frame ones, with some missing. V, J and clone size were drawn from that table, and D and trimming were deduced from the DNA. The repertoire includes 55,000 to 80,000 clones, 88% of them detected once, and around 2% sits in the top ten. Trimming removed 1 base at V and 3 bases at J, with 13 bases between. Germline lookup yields CDR1 SEHNR and CDR2 FQNEAQ (reference sequence). The CDR3 has 16 amino acids.

The receptor comes from a human donor in a cohort sampled during active COVID-19. V usage is TRBV7-9 and J usage is TRBJ2-1, with TRBD2 as a possible D gene (7 bases). Sequencing input: peripheral blood. The CDR3 reads CASSLVGGRNYNEQFF. The CDR3 coding sequence is TGTGCCAGCAGCTTAGTGGGGGGGCGTAACTACAATGAGCAGTTCTTC.